The clone carrying this T cell receptor (beta chain) is labeled medium-sized based on frequency. As yet, its antigen is unknown. Multiplex touch-down PCR amplified TRB using TRB-A and TRB-B pools in one tube. TCRdb reprocessed the multiplex PCR reads, with one entry per CDR3 protein and no DNA. Its table records under 9,000 distinct CDR3 sequences. Per germline, CDR1 GTSNPN and CDR2 SVGIG (reference sequence). This CDR3 has 11 residues. Each sample's input was roughly 230 ng genomic DNA, 35,000 to 40,000 genome equivalents. This sample is part of a study of T cell clusters in autoimmune cytopenias. Regarding the study as a whole: Clustering suggested that physiological T cell clusters were missing in primary autoimmune cytopenia patients. TRB repertoire shifts in secondary cytopenia and chronic lymphocytic leukemia mostly reflected lymphoma, not autoimmunity. A dominant lymphoma-associated repertoire apparently masked the cluster-lack signature in secondary cytopenia versus chronic lymphocytic leukemia. No experiment has yet validated the function of the T cell clusters defined in silico.

Sequencing was carried out using peripheral blood. The receptor's source is a human donor with an autoimmune cytopenia or autoimmune hepatitis (not recorded which). The J gene is TRBJ2-5, the V gene TRBV30. This CDR3 reads CAWSVAETQYF.